This TCR beta chain originates from a study of shared clonotypes between healthy human individuals. On the study more broadly: A couple of women and three men aged 18 to 49 made up the donors. General study results and limits: A limitation of the genetic and exposure-history diversity represented arose from few donors.

Germline trimming cut 5 bases from V and 4 bases from J; bases unmatched to any gene: 7. The CDR3 is 16 residues long. Germline V gene sequence: CDR1 MNHNY, CDR2 SVGAGI (reference sequence). Remarks on this clone: Its antigen is undetermined.

The unsorted samples had around 86 million PBMCs used for genomic DNA. Assay: immunoSEQ multiplex PCR; the TCRdb copy retains only in-frame clones and omits some. This table has fewer than 600,000 clones, around 78% appearing once. Sequenced: PBMCs. The chain is built from TRBV6-6 and TRBJ2-7, with 14 positions matching TRBD2. The origin of this receptor is a woman aged 40 to 55 in good health. Some clones in this sample may be carry-over from other donors' samples. The CDR3 nucleotides are TGTGCCAGCAGTCCCGGGACTAGCGGGAGTCGGTACGAGCAGTACTTC. It translates to CASSPGTSGSRYEQYF.